This section outlines one T cell receptor (beta chain) sequence together with its context. Its antigen is undetermined. The data were obtained in a study of cytomegalovirus exposure and HLA in healthy donors. Broader study findings: Researchers counted roughly 160 TCR beta chains as cytomegalovirus-associated.

The CDR3 has 15 residues. Germline V gene data show CDR1 as ENHRY and CDR2 as SYGVKD. V dropped 2 bases and J dropped 7; count of bases not matched to a gene: 8. 13 Jbeta primers and 60 Vbeta primers were used for the PCR. The method was immunoSEQ multiplex PCR; TCRdb's version includes in-frame clones alone and lacks a portion of them. The sample data list about 120,000 clones. This sequence originates from a man between 35 and 55 years old in good health and CMV-seropositive. Sequencing input: PBMCs. The gene calls are TRBV10-3 and TRBJ2-7; 10 bases map to TRBD1. The CDR3 sequence is CAISEPRTGGREQYF. Written as DNA, the CDR3 is TGTGCCATCAGTGAGCCCAGGACAGGGGGTAGGGAGCAGTACTTC.